A single sample gave rise to the 2 T cell receptor beta chains below, sequenced in a study of blood T cell repertoires in COVID-19. Profiling relied on immunoSEQ multiplex PCR, and the TCRdb table lists in-frame clones only, not all of them. Among some 260,000 clones listed, under 90% were seen once. Sample: PBMCs or T cells enriched from blood (not recorded which). The receptor source for this set is a man aged 35-49 years who had recovered from COVID-19.

This sequence joins TRBV24-1 and TRBJ2-7; D may be TRBD1 (6 bases). Trimming stripped 5 bases from V and 5 bases from J, with 12 bases between. This CDR3 has 13 amino acids. Germline CDR1 reads KGHDR; CDR2 reads SFDVKD. DNA of the CDR3: TGTGCCACCAGTGCCCCCGGGACAAACGAGCAGTACTTC. It yields the protein CATSAPGTNEQYF.

The DNA of the CDR3 is TGTGCCAGCAGCACCCGCGGGGATACGCAGTATTTT. It specifies CASSTRGDTQYF. V is TRBV21-1 and J is TRBJ2-3; TRBD2, the table's D call, was not compared with the DNA. TRBV21-1 has pseudogene status. The CDR3 has 12 residues.